The clone carrying this TCR beta chain was counted only a few times. This entry comes from a study of blood T cell repertoires in COVID-19. Study overall: The United States, Italy and Spain were the sources of the acute and convalescent COVID-19 samples. PBMCs, B-cell-depleted T cells, or T cells provided the cDNA or gDNA that made up the material.

Enrollees, about 18 to 89 years old, lived in roughly 24 US areas. As originally analysed: Amplification with reference gene primers provided the estimates of nucleated cell counts. The assay was immunoSEQ multiplex PCR, and TCRdb's table has in-frame clones only and misses some. That table is the source of V, J and clone size, and D and trimming were worked out from the DNA. This sample yields roughly 280,000 clones, of which 88% are seen a single time; around 2.9% belongs to the top ten. The sequence was obtained from a woman aged 50 to 65 who had recovered from COVID-19. Sequenced material: PBMCs or T cells enriched from blood (not recorded which).

The CDR3 spells CASSSGQGVYGYTF. Written as DNA, the CDR3 is TGTGCCAGCAGCTCAGGACAGGGTGTCTATGGCTACACCTTC. The V and J genes are TRBV7-3 and TRBJ1-2; 8 bases are shared with TRBD1. CDR1 is SGHTA, CDR2 FQGTGA, per germline. The CDR3 runs 14 residues. V shed 4 bases, J shed 4 bases, and the junction held 5 bases outside the gene matches.